This TCR beta chain was captured by sequencing in a study of response to subunit inactivated influenza vaccine. This clonotype was observed a few times. CDR1 is DFQATT and CDR2 is SNEGSKA in the germline V gene (reference sequence). The CDR3 sequence is 12 residues long. V gave up 4 bases and J gave up 0 bases, with 6 bases separating them. Via MiXCR, TCRdb re-called the RT-PCR reads, giving one row per CDR3 protein. The sample holds roughly 550,000 distinct CDR3 sequences; approximately 22% are singletons and the top ten take about 3%. The sample was also reused in another study, on T cells expressing NK-cell markers. This second study notes: The cDNA for TCR beta came from 5'RACE template switching with UMIs. In four donors, dominant clonotypes made up roughly 28.3-65% of CD3+CD56-NKG2C+ cells. No clear determination of HCMV specificity was made for expanded NKG2C+ T cell clones.

V usage is TRBV20-1 and J usage is TRBJ1-1; D not resolved. This sample comprised CD4+ T cells sorted from PBMCs, obtained less than 13 days after vaccination. This receptor was identified in a man aged 45 to 65 who received an inactivated influenza vaccine. CDR3 residues: CSANYLNTEAFF. In DNA, the CDR3 is TGCAGTGCTAATTATCTGAACACTGAAGCTTTCTTT.